This TCR beta chain comes out of a study of T cells expressing NK-cell markers. Each CDR3 protein gets one entry in TCRdb, which reprocessed the 5' RACE reads and gives no DNA. Its clone listing holds over 200,000 distinct CDR3 sequences. This CDR3 region has 15 residues. CDR1 is MNHEY, CDR2 SVGAGI, per germline. The chain couples TRBV6-5 to TRBJ1-2; with no DNA, the TCRdb D assignment of TRBD1 cannot be verified. The sequencing input was blood T cells: a sorted CD56 or NKG2C T cell subset, CD4+ or CD8+ T cells, or bulk PBMC T cells (not recorded which). This sequence originates from a man younger than 35 in good health. The CDR3 reads CASSYSGTANYGYTF.